The sample holds a few counts of the clone carrying this TCR beta chain. These data come from a study of regulatory T cells in long-lasting Graves disease. Germline loops: CDR1 SGDLS, CDR2 YYNGEE. The CDR3 consists of 13 residues. The V end lost 5 bases, the J end lost 4 bases, and 11 bases lay between the germline ends. Building of the TCR beta libraries involved iRepertoire HTBI primers and Arm-PCR of CDR3 regions. TCRdb redid the calling of the multiplex PCR reads with MiXCR, one entry per CDR3 protein. The sample carries about 300,000 distinct CDR3 sequences, more than 15% recorded once. Specified time point: newly diagnosed GD, antithyroid drugs for less than 3 months. The TCR library used RNA extracted from PBMCs.

Sequenced here: peripheral blood mononuclear cells (PBMCs), sampled at new diagnosis, from a patient treated with antithyroid drugs. The TCR originated in a female donor with Graves disease. The chain combines TRBV9 with TRBJ2-3; D is perhaps TRBD1 (5 bases). CDR3 in amino acids: CASRETDSDTQYF. CDR3 DNA: TGTGCCAGCAGGGAGACAGACTCAGATACGCAGTATTTT.